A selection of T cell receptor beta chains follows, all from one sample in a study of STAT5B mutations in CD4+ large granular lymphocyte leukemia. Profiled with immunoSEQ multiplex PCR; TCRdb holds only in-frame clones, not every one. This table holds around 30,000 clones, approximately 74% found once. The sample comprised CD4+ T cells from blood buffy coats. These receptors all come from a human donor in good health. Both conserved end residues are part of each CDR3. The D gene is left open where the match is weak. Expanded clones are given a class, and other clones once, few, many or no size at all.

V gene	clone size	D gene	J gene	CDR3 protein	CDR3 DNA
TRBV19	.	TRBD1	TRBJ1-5	CASSILGDRRGANQPQHF	TGTGCCAGTAGTATCCTGGGGGACAGGCGAGGGGCAAATCAGCCCCAGCATTTT
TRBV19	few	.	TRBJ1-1	CASSPSRTEAFF	TGTGCCAGTAGTCCTTCACGCACTGAAGCTTTCTTT
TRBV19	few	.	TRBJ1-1	CASSMGHGTVNTEAFF	TGTGCCAGTAGTATGGGCCACGGGACGGTGAACACTGAAGCTTTCTTT
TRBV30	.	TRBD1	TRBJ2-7	CAWSGPWTGGHEQYF	TGTGCCTGGAGTGGCCCTTGGACAGGGGGCCACGAGCAGTACTTC
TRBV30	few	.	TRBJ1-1	CAWSVLWSRRPEAFF	TGTGCCTGGAGTGTACTATGGAGTCGTCGCCCTGAAGCTTTCTTT
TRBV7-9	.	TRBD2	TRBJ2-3	CASSLATGGPDTQYF	TGTGCCAGCAGCTTAGCGACGGGAGGGCCAGATACGCAGTATTTT
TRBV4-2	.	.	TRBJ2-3	CASSQAGTQYF	TGTGCCAGCAGCCAAGCCGGTACGCAGTATTTT
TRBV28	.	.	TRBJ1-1	CASSLRRNTEAFF	TGTGCCAGCAGTTTACGCAGAAACACTGAAGCTTTCTTT
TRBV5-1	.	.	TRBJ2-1	CASSLLGGLRSYNEQFF	TGCGCCAGCAGCTTGTTAGGGGGGTTACGGTCCTACAATGAGCAGTTCTTC
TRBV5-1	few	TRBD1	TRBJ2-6	CASSLAGTVSGANVLTF	TGCGCCAGCAGCTTGGCAGGGACAGTCTCTGGGGCCAACGTCCTGACTTTC
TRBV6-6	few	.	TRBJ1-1	CASRKTQGGTEAFF	TGTGCCAGCAGAAAGACGCAGGGAGGCACTGAAGCTTTCTTT
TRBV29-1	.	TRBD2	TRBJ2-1	CSVGTSTSGRSNEQFF	TGCAGCGTTGGAACGAGTACTAGCGGGAGGTCCAATGAGCAGTTCTTC
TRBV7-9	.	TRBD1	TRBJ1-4	CASSLGGDRAEKLFF	TGTGCCAGCAGCTTAGGTGGAGACAGGGCTGAAAAACTGTTTTTT
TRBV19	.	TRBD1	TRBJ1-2	CASKQTRDRSYGYTF	TGTGCCAGTAAGCAGACTAGGGACAGAAGCTATGGCTACACCTTC
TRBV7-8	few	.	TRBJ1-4	CASSKGGVGEKLFF	TGTGCCAGCAGCAAAGGGGGGGTTGGTGAAAAACTGTTTTTT
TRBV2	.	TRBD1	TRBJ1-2	CASRRDRGDYGYTF	TGTGCCAGCAGGAGGGACAGGGGGGACTATGGCTACACCTTC
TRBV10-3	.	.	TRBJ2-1	CASGARTGVAYNEQFF	TGTGCCTCCGGGGCCCGAACGGGAGTGGCCTACAATGAGCAGTTCTTC
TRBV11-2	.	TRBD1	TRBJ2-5	CASSSPRGRQETQYF	TGTGCCAGCAGTTCACCTAGGGGGCGTCAAGAGACCCAGTACTTC
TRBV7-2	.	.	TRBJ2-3	CASSLVRGLRTDTQYF	TGTGCCAGCAGCTTAGTCCGAGGGTTAAGGACAGATACGCAGTATTTT
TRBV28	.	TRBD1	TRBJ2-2	CASSSSGQGTGELFF	TGTGCCAGCAGCTCCTCGGGACAGGGAACCGGGGAGCTGTTTTTT
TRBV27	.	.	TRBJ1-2	CASSLEQGFGYTF	TGTGCCAGCAGTCTAGAACAGGGTTTTGGCTACACCTTC
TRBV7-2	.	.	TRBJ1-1	CASSLVQVEAFF	TGTGCCAGCAGCTTAGTTCAGGTAGAAGCTTTCTTT
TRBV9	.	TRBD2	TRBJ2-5	CASSARGGSGRNLETQYF	TGTGCCAGCAGCGCCAGGGGAGGTAGCGGGAGAAATTTGGAGACCCAGTACTTC
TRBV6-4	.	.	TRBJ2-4	CASSASMGNIQYF	TGTGCCAGCAGTGCCTCGATGGGGAACATTCAGTACTTC
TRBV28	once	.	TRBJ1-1	CASSLSGGGDTEAFF	TGTGCCAGCAGTTTGAGCGGGGGCGGTGACACTGAAGCTTTCTTT
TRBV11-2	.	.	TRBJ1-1	CASSLVRGMNTEAFF	TGTGCCAGCAGCTTAGTCAGGGGCATGAACACTGAAGCTTTCTTT
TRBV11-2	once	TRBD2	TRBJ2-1	CASSLVRRLAGDNEQFF	TGTGCCAGCAGCTTAGTCAGAAGACTAGCGGGAGACAATGAGCAGTTCTTC
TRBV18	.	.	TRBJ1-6	CASSPGHFNSPLHF	TGTGCCAGCTCACCCGGACACTTTAATTCACCCCTCCACTTT
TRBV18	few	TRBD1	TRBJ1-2	CASSPPTGVHYGYTF	TGTGCCAGCTCACCACCGACAGGGGTCCACTATGGCTACACCTTC
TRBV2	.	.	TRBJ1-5	CASSEAARGYQPQHF	TGTGCCAGCAGTGAAGCGGCTAGGGGTTATCAGCCCCAGCATTTT
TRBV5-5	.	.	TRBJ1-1	CASSQGRQNTEAFF	TGTGCCAGCAGCCAGGGACGGCAGAACACTGAAGCTTTCTTT
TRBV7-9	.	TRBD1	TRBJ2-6	CASSLRRGLAGANVLTF	TGTGCCAGCAGCTTACGCAGGGGGCTGGCGGGGGCCAACGTCCTGACTTTC
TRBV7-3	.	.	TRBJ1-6	CASSFGSNSPLHF	TGTGCCAGCAGCTTTGGATCGAATTCACCCCTCCACTTT
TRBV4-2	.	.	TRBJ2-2	CASSQDGAANTGELFF	TGTGCCAGCAGCCAAGACGGGGCGGCGAACACCGGGGAGCTGTTTTTT
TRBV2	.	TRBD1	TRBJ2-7	CASRIRDRVGEQYF	TGTGCCAGCAGGATAAGGGACAGGGTGGGCGAGCAGTACTTC
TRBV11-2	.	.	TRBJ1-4	CASSRPLEGEKLFF	TGTGCCAGCAGCCGTCCCTTAGAAGGGGAAAAACTGTTTTTT
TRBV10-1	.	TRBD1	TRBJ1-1	CASSESGTDLSEAFF	TGCGCCAGCAGTGAGTCGGGGACAGATTTATCTGAAGCTTTCTTT
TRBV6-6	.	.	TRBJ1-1	CASSYDTEAFF	TGTGCCAGCAGTTACGACACTGAAGCTTTCTTT
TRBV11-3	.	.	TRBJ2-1	CASSLYGTLFNEQFF	TGTGCCAGCAGCTTATACGGGACTTTGTTCAATGAGCAGTTCTTC
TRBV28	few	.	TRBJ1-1	CAIHGYSEAFF	TGTGCCATCCACGGGTACTCTGAAGCTTTCTTT
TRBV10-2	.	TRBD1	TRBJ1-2	CASRDRLNYGYTF	TGCGCCAGCAGGGACAGGCTGAACTATGGCTACACCTTC
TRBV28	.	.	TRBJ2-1	CASSFLRRGTNNEQFF	TGTGCCAGCAGTTTTCTGCGTAGGGGGACTAACAATGAGCAGTTCTTC
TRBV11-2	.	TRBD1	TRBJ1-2	CASSLGTGEGYTF	TGTGCCAGCAGCTTAGGGACAGGGGAAGGCTACACCTTC
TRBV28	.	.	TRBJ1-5	CASSGMNQPQHF	TGTGCCAGCAGTGGAATGAATCAGCCCCAGCATTTT
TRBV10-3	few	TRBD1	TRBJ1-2	CAINADRGNYGYTF	TGTGCCATCAATGCGGACAGGGGGAACTATGGCTACACCTTC
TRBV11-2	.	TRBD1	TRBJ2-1	CASSRDRGSDEQFF	TGTGCCAGCAGCCGGGACAGGGGTTCGGATGAGCAGTTCTTC
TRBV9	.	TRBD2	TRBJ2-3	CASRGTAGDTDTQYF	TGTGCCAGTCGCGGCACAGCGGGAGACACAGATACGCAGTATTTT